The 30 T cell receptor beta chains below come from one sample, sequenced in a study of control samples from healthy donors and cancer patients. Assay: immunoSEQ multiplex PCR; the TCRdb copy retains only in-frame clones and omits some. The sample lists some 99,000 clones, 90% occurring once. Sample: blood. These receptors were collected from a human donor in good health. The donor label of this sample is uncertain.

The chain carries TRBV19 and TRBJ2-2; D is perhaps TRBD1 (6 bases). In germline, CDR1 is LNHDA, CDR2 SQIVND (reference sequence). CDR3 size: 18 residues. Trimming took 7 bases from V and 4 from J, leaving 25 bases between them. In nucleotides, the CDR3 is TGTGCCAGTACCCCACGAAGTCCAGGGGTTGGAGGCACCGGGGAGCTGTTTTTT. Its translation is CASTPRSPGVGGTGELFF. Full variable domain (outside the CDR3, taken from reference TRBV19 and TRBJ2-2): DGGITQSPKYLFRKEGQNVTLSCEQNLNHDAMYWYRQDPGQGLRLIYYSQIVNDFQKGDIAEGYSVSREKKESFPLTVTSAQKNPTAFYLCASTPRSPGVGGTGELFFGEGSRLTVL.

The gene calls are TRBV11-2 and TRBJ2-7, with D hard to call. Trimming stripped 2 bases from V and 7 bases from J, with 6 bases between. The CDR3 runs to 11 residues. The germline V gene encodes CDR1 SGHAT and CDR2 FQNNGV. The CDR3 is CASSLFLEQYF. The CDR3 DNA reads as TGTGCCAGCAGCTTATTCTTAGAGCAGTACTTC.

The V call is TRBV28, the J call TRBJ1-5, with D possibly matching TRBD1 (5 bases). Deletions cut 5 bases from V and 4 bases from J, with 18 bases between. The CDR3 consists of 16 residues. The germline V gene encodes CDR1 MDHEN and CDR2 SYDVKM. The CDR3 is CASSLSSLGVNQPQHF. The CDR3 bases are TGTGCCAGCAGTCTTAGTAGTTTGGGGGTAAATCAGCCCCAGCATTTT. Complete variable domain (other parts from reference TRBV28 and TRBJ1-5): DVKVTQSSRYLVKRTGEKVFLECVQDMDHENMFWYRQDPGLGLRLIYFSYDVKMKEKGDIPEGYSVSREKKERFSLILESASTNQTSMYLCASSLSSLGVNQPQHFGDGTRLSIL.

This clone appeared once. As DNA, the CDR3 is TGTGCCAGCAGAAGTTCCGGGACAGGGCGAGCTTTCTTT. Translated, it gives CASRSSGTGRAFF. The chain has TRBV28 and TRBJ1-1; 9 nucleotides align to TRBD1. CDR3 size: 13 residues. The trim removed 6 bases at V and 10 bases at J, leaving 9 bases unmatched. Germline V gene sequence: CDR1 MDHEN, CDR2 SYDVKM.

The chain is built from TRBV5-1 and TRBJ2-3; D gene uncertain. From germline, CDR1 is SGHRS and CDR2 YFSETQ. Trimming pared 7 bases from V and 0 bases from J, leaving 12 bases between. The CDR3 sequence is 14 residues long. The CDR3 loop reads CASYLGSSTDTQYF. The CDR3 DNA reads as TGCGCCAGCTATTTGGGCAGCAGCACAGATACGCAGTATTTT.

The chain uses TRBV5-6 and TRBJ2-1; D remains unclear. The V end was cut by 4 bases, the J end by 3 bases, with 14 bases between. CDR3 size: 15 residues. Germline values: CDR1 SGHDT, CDR2 YYEEEE. The CDR3 loop reads CASSALGGFYNEQFF. The CDR3 nucleotides read TGTGCCAGCAGCGCGCTGGGTGGATTCTACAATGAGCAGTTCTTC.

The chain has TRBV6-2 or TRBV6-3 and TRBJ2-7, with TRBD1 identical over 9 bases. CDR3 length: 16 residues. Germline CDR1 reads MNHEY; CDR2 reads SVGEGT. Losses at the gene ends were 3 bases for V and 0 bases for J; bases not matched to a gene: 6. CDR3 in DNA: TGTGCCAGCAGTTATTCGGACAGGGGAGTCTCCTACGAGCAGTACGTC. This encodes CASSYSDRGVSYEQYV.

This clone turned up a few times. This rearrangement joins TRBV2 to TRBJ1-5; D is undetermined. The germline gives CDR1 SNHLY, CDR2 FYNNEI. The CDR3 is 13 residues long. V was cut by 5 bases and J by 6 bases, with 11 bases left in between. CDR3 sequence reads: CASSNGGVQPQHF. The CDR3 bases are TGTGCCAGCAGTAACGGTGGAGTTCAGCCCCAGCATTTT.

This clone has just a few counts. V gene TRBV4-1 combines with J gene TRBJ1-6; maybe TRBD1 (6 bases). This CDR3 is built from 16 residues. Germline CDR1 reads MGHRA; CDR2 reads YSYEKL. V lost 2 bases to trimming and J lost 10 bases, with 18 bases between them. CDR3 residues: CASSQFGNRERSPLHF. The CDR3, as DNA: TGCGCCAGCAGCCAATTTGGGAACAGGGAGAGGTCACCCCTCCACTTT.

V gene TRBV12-3 or TRBV12-4 combines with J gene TRBJ2-1; D is ambiguous. Between the trimmed V and J ends, which lost 3 bases and 4 bases, there was a span of 7 bases. The CDR3 is made up of 13 amino acids. CDR3 in DNA: TGTGCCAGCAGTTTGAGTCAGTACAATGAGCAGTTCTTC. It yields the protein CASSLSQYNEQFF.

The genes are TRBV6-4 and TRBJ2-3; a weak D match, TRBD2 (5 bases). The germline V and J ends were trimmed by 2 bases and 1 base, with 10 bases remaining between them. Germline CDR1 reads MRHNA; CDR2 reads SNTAGT. The CDR3 runs to 15 residues. CDR3 residues: CASSDDAGGTDTQYF. CDR3 DNA sequence: TGTGCCAGCAGTGACGACGCGGGCGGCACAGATACGCAGTATTTT.

V usage is TRBV19 and J usage is TRBJ1-2; 7 nucleotides line up with TRBD1. Germline V gene lookup returns CDR1 LNHDA and CDR2 SQIVND (reference sequence). The CDR3 runs 15 residues. V trimming: 7 bases; J trimming: 0 bases; junction bases outside the gene matches: 8. CDR3 in DNA: TGTGCCAGTACAAATCTACAGGGGCCTAACTATGGCTACACCTTC. As protein: CASTNLQGPNYGYTF.

The chain joins TRBV30 to TRBJ1-2; D call uncertain. The CDR3 runs to 13 residues. The V end was cut by 2 bases, the J end by 4 bases, with 11 bases between. The germline V gene encodes CDR1 GTSNPN and CDR2 SVGIG (reference sequence). The CDR3 DNA sequence: TGTGCCTGGAGTCCAGGACGGTCCTATGGCTACACCTTC. Protein product: CAWSPGRSYGYTF. The entire variable domain, with the rest obtained from reference TRBV30 and TRBJ1-2, is as follows: SQTIHQWPATLVQPVGSPLSLECTVEGTSNPNLYWYRQAAGRGLQLLFYSVGIGQISSEVPQNLSASRPQDRQFILSSKKLLLSDSGFYLCAWSPGRSYGYTFGSGTRLTVV.

V gene TRBV7-9 combines with J gene TRBJ2-3; the D is unclear. The CDR3 is made up of 15 amino acids. CDR1 and CDR2 (germline): SEHNR, FQNEAQ (reference sequence). Trimming shortened V by 8 bases and J by 2 bases, and 17 bases separated the two germline ends. CDR3 in amino acids: CASGPRGGTTDTQYF. Here the CDR3 DNA reads TGTGCCAGCGGGCCCCGAGGCGGCACCACAGATACGCAGTATTTT.

The genes are TRBV30 and TRBJ1-6, with a possible D match to TRBD1 (5 bases). The V end lost 1 base, the J end lost 0 bases, and 7 bases lay between the germline ends. The germline gives CDR1 GTSNPN, CDR2 SVGIG (reference sequence). CDR3 length: 15 amino acids. In DNA form, the CDR3 reads TGTGCCTGGAGTGGGGGGAGCTCCTATAATTCACCCCTCCACTTT. Translated: CAWSGGSSYNSPLHF.

This rearrangement joins TRBV18 to TRBJ1-3; D remains unclear. This CDR3 is 16 amino acids long. The V end was cut by 3 bases, the J end by 0 bases, with 12 bases between. CDR1 and CDR2 from the germline V gene are KGHSH and LQKENI. This CDR3 is CASSPTTFISGNTIYF. CDR3 coding DNA: TGTGCCAGCTCACCCACAACCTTTATCTCTGGAAACACCATATATTTT.

This clone appeared a single time. The chain is built from TRBV18 and TRBJ1-1, with a possible D match to TRBD1 (6 bases). The CDR3 loop spans 13 amino acids. CDR1 and CDR2 from the germline V gene are KGHSH and LQKENI. Trimming took off 3 bases at V and 8 bases at J, with 13 bases between the two ends. The CDR3 sequence is CASSPGGRGEAFF. The DNA of the CDR3 is TGTGCCAGCTCACCTGGGGGCAGAGGAGAAGCTTTCTTT.

The CDR3 region has the DNA TGTGCCAGCAGCGTATCAGGGAGCGGGAACACTGAAGCTTTCTTT. Translating gives CASSVSGSGNTEAFF. The rearrangement joins TRBV9 to TRBJ1-1, with D possibly matching TRBD1 (5 bases). Trimming left V 1 base short and J 1 base short, with 11 bases between. In germline, CDR1 is SGDLS, CDR2 YYNGEE. The CDR3 covers 15 residues. The variable domain in full, with the rest retrieved from reference TRBV9 and TRBJ1-1, is DSGVTQTPKHLITATGQRVTLRCSPRSGDLSVYWYQQSLDQGLQFLIQYYNGEERAKGNILERFSAQQFPDLHSELNLSSLELGDSALYFCASSVSGSGNTEAFFGQGTRLTVV.

The chain couples TRBV11-3 to TRBJ2-5; D not certain. This CDR3 is built from 14 residues. The V end was cut by 4 bases, the J end by 5 bases, with 14 bases between. CDR1 is SGHNT, CDR2 YENEEA, per germline. CDR3 nucleotides: TGTGCCAGCAGCTCCCGGCACGACGGGGAGACCCAGTACTTC. Protein sequence: CASSSRHDGETQYF.

The J gene is TRBJ1-4, the V gene TRBV6-6; no reliable D call. In germline, CDR1 is MNHNY, CDR2 SVGAGI (reference sequence). The CDR3 totals 10 residues. V lost 8 bases and J 7 bases, leaving 5 bases between the germline ends. CDR3 bases: TGTGCCAGCTCCGGTGAAAAACTGTTTTTT. Translation: CASSGEKLFF.

The chain links TRBV6-5 to TRBJ2-1; D could derive from TRBD1 or TRBD2 (6 bases each). Germline CDR1 reads MNHEY; CDR2 reads SVGAGI. V gave up 5 bases and J gave up 9 bases, with 17 bases separating them. The CDR3 extends over 14 amino acids. CDR3 amino acids: CASSTGKGGVEQFF. CDR3 sequence (DNA): TGTGCCAGCAGTACGGGGAAGGGGGGTGTTGAGCAGTTCTTC.

The table lists this clone with a few counts. This sequence joins TRBV11-3 and TRBJ1-3; D not certain. The CDR3 loop spans 14 amino acids. Deletions cut 4 bases from V and 0 bases from J, with 7 bases between. CDR1 is SGHNT and CDR2 is YENEEA in the germline V gene. The CDR3 is CASSSGPSGNTIYF. The CDR3, as DNA: TGTGCCAGCAGCTCTGGACCCTCTGGAAACACCATATATTTT.

The V and J genes are TRBV13 and TRBJ1-3; D is unresolved. CDR3 length: 15 amino acids. Germline CDR1 is PRHDT and CDR2 is FYEKMQ (reference sequence). V was cut by 4 bases and J by 4 bases, with 14 bases left in between. The CDR3 protein is CASSSRTGRGNTIYF. As DNA, the CDR3 is TGTGCCAGCAGCTCGCGGACTGGGAGGGGAAACACCATATATTTT.

V is TRBV3-1 (or the pseudogene TRBV3-2) and J is TRBJ1-5; possibly TRBD1 for D (6 bases). The V end was cut by 4 bases, the J end by 5 bases, with 12 bases between. The CDR3 is 14 amino acids. Germline CDR1 reads LGHDT; CDR2 reads YNNKEL (reference sequence). The CDR3 DNA sequence: TGTGCCAGCAGCCTAGCAGGGGCTGATCAGCCCCAGCATTTT. Amino acid sequence: CASSLAGADQPQHF.

The chain links TRBV25-1 to TRBJ1-1; 7 bases map to TRBD1. The germline V gene encodes CDR1 MGHDK and CDR2 SYGVNS. The CDR3 is 15 residues long. V was clipped by 7 bases and J by 4 bases; unmatched bases: 12. The CDR3 DNA follows: TGTGCCAGCACTGAGTTGACAGGGTCGGTCACTGAAGCTTTCTTT. It codes for CASTELTGSVTEAFF.

The chain carries TRBV5-1 and TRBJ1-3; 8 nucleotides align to TRBD1. J was trimmed by 4 bases and V by 1 base; bases with no gene match: 7. Per the germline V gene, CDR1 is SGHRS and CDR2 is YFSETQ. The CDR3 consists of 16 residues. CDR3 in amino acids: CASSLSPGTGGNTIYF. CDR3 coding DNA: TGCGCCAGCAGCTTGTCGCCCGGGACAGGCGGAAACACCATATATTTT.

Of note for this clone: A read error may produce the germline difference seen at one junction end. The J gene is TRBJ1-1, the V gene TRBV12-3 or TRBV12-4; D call uncertain. The CDR3 totals 11 residues. CDR3 in DNA: TGTGCCAGCAGTCTAAAACTCCGGGCCGAATTT. Its translation is CASSLKLRAEF.

This chain uses TRBV10-1 with TRBJ2-3; no clear D gene. The germline V and J ends were trimmed by 1 base and 4 bases, with 15 bases remaining between them. CDR1 is WNHNN and CDR2 is SYGVQD in the germline V gene (reference sequence). The CDR3 runs 16 residues. CDR3 sequence reads: CASSEFGFGGSDTQYF. The CDR3 nucleotides are TGCGCCAGCAGTGAGTTCGGTTTCGGTGGCTCAGATACGCAGTATTTT.

The chain recombines TRBV19 with TRBJ1-2, with TRBD1 matching over 8 bases. The CDR3 spans 16 residues. Germline V gene data show CDR1 as LNHDA and CDR2 as SQIVND (reference sequence). Trimming cost V 3 bases and J 4 bases; bases outside gene matches: 10. The CDR3 nucleotides read TGTGCCAGTAGTATGGTCCCTGGGACAGGAGGCTATGGCTACACCTTC. This translates into CASSMVPGTGGYGYTF.

The gene calls are TRBV28 and TRBJ1-1; TRBD1 is a possible D gene (5 bases). This CDR3 has 14 residues. V lost 6 bases and J lost 6, with 17 bases in between. Germline V CDR1 and CDR2: MDHEN, SYDVKM. Here the CDR3 DNA reads TGTGCCAGCAGCATTGCCAGGGTTCCCCCTGAAGCTTTCTTT. Translated, it gives CASSIARVPPEAFF. The full variable domain, with the rest looked up from reference TRBV28 and TRBJ1-1, is DVKVTQSSRYLVKRTGEKVFLECVQDMDHENMFWYRQDPGLGLRLIYFSYDVKMKEKGDIPEGYSVSREKKERFSLILESASTNQTSMYLCASSIARVPPEAFFGQGTRLTVV.